The next 10 T cell receptor beta chains were all read from a single sample in a study of CD8+ T cells in alopecia areata. The sequencing template was cDNA reverse transcribed from extracted RNA. Assay: immunoSEQ multiplex PCR; the TCRdb copy retains only in-frame clones and omits some. This table has about 150,000 clones, less than 65% appearing once. The input for sequencing was CD8+ T cells sorted from blood, taken at week 0. The receptors come from a human donor with alopecia areata.

The J gene is TRBJ2-7, the V gene TRBV7-2; D possibly corresponds to TRBD2 (5 bases). The CDR3 runs 16 residues. Germline V lookup: CDR1 SGHTA, CDR2 FQGNSA. Trimming stripped 1 base from V and 5 bases from J, with 18 bases between. The CDR3 here is CASSLEDRAGMNEQYF. The CDR3 nucleotides read TGTGCCAGCAGCTTAGAGGACCGGGCGGGCATGAACGAGCAGTACTTC.

The rearrangement uses TRBV6-6 and TRBJ2-7; D possibly uses TRBD1 or TRBD2 (5 bases each). V lost 7 bases, J lost 2 bases, and 15 bases lay in between. The CDR3 loop spans 14 amino acids. The germline CDR1 and CDR2 sequences are MNHNY and SVGAGI (reference sequence). The CDR3 sequence: CASTEARGPYEQYF. The CDR3 region has the DNA TGTGCCAGCACCGAAGCCCGGGGCCCCTACGAGCAGTACTTC.

There are a few counts of this clone. The rearrangement joins TRBV2 to TRBJ1-4; TRBD1 agrees at 9 bases. V lost 4 bases to trimming and J lost 5 bases; unmatched junction nucleotides: 5. The CDR3 spans 15 residues. Germline CDR1 is SNHLY and CDR2 is FYNNEI. CDR3 residues: CASSVRDRVNEKLFF. The CDR3 DNA reads as TGTGCCAGCAGTGTCCGGGACAGGGTAAATGAAAAACTGTTTTTT. The entire variable domain, with the rest obtained from reference TRBV2 and TRBJ1-4, is as follows: EPEVTQTPSHQVTQMGQEVILRCVPISNHLYFYWYRQILGQKVEFLVSFYNNEISEKSEIFDDQFSVERPDGSNFTLKIRSTKLEDSAMYFCASSVRDRVNEKLFFGSGTQLSVL.

As concerns this clone: Other nucleotide sequences from this sample produce the same CDR3. V is TRBV9 and J is TRBJ1-2, with 7 nucleotides matching TRBD1. The CDR3 loop spans 15 amino acids. CDR1 SGDLS and CDR2 YYNGEE come from the germline V gene. Germline trimming cut 2 bases from V and 0 bases from J; bases unmatched to any gene: 4. The CDR3 reads CASSVGQGANYGYTF. The CDR3 DNA follows: TGTGCCAGCAGCGTCGGGCAGGGGGCTAACTATGGCTACACCTTC. Full variable domain (rest looked up from reference TRBV9 and TRBJ1-2): DSGVTQTPKHLITATGQRVTLRCSPRSGDLSVYWYQQSLDQGLQFLIQYYNGEERAKGNILERFSAQQFPDLHSELNLSSLELGDSALYFCASSVGQGANYGYTFGSGTRLTVV.

DNA for the CDR3: TGCAGTGCCCGGAAAAACGAGCAGTTCTTC. Protein: CSARKNEQFF. The genes are TRBV20-1 and TRBJ2-1; D is unresolved. Trimming took 6 bases from V and 10 from J, leaving 10 bases between them. There are 10 residues in the CDR3. Germline loops: CDR1 DFQATT, CDR2 SNEGSKA (reference sequence).

The chain links TRBV7-9 to TRBJ1-2; D remains ambiguous. The CDR3 is made up of 15 amino acids. The V gene's germline CDR1 is SEHNR and CDR2 FQNEAQ (reference sequence). With 5 bases removed from V and 8 bases from J, the gap between germline ends came to 21 bases. CDR3 amino acids: CASSGPDTPKSGYTF. The CDR3 DNA reads as TGTGCCAGCAGCGGGCCCGACACCCCGAAAAGCGGCTACACCTTC.

The V and J genes are TRBV30 and TRBJ2-6; no reliable D call. The V and J ends lost 4 bases and 2 bases respectively, with 24 bases between them. The germline V gene has CDR1 GTSNPN and CDR2 SVGIG (reference sequence). This CDR3 spans 19 amino acids. CDR3 amino acids: CAWTETIKLVDTGANVLTF. Written as DNA, the CDR3 is TGTGCCTGGACCGAGACAATCAAATTAGTGGATACTGGGGCCAACGTCCTGACTTTC.

This clone is a singleton in its sample. The chain employs TRBV6-5 and TRBJ2-5; 9 bases are a match to TRBD1. V dropped 0 bases and J dropped 1; count of bases not matched to a gene: 3. The CDR3 has 16 amino acids. CDR1 MNHEY and CDR2 SVGAGI come from the germline V gene. CDR3: CASSYSPGQGQETQYF. CDR3 in DNA: TGTGCCAGCAGTTACTCGCCGGGACAGGGCCAAGAGACCCAGTACTTC.

This clone was observed a few times. The chain joins TRBV13 to TRBJ1-1; D is uncertain. V lost 5 bases, J lost 2 bases, and 12 bases lay in between. The CDR3 consists of 14 residues. Per germline, CDR1 PRHDT and CDR2 FYEKMQ (reference sequence). This CDR3 is CASSLAYSNTEAFF. In DNA, the CDR3 is TGTGCCAGCAGCCTAGCATACAGCAACACTGAAGCTTTCTTT. The variable domain in full, with the rest retrieved from reference TRBV13 and TRBJ1-1, is AAGVIQSPRHLIKEKRETATLKCYPIPRHDTVYWYQQGPGQDPQFLISFYEKMQSDKGSIPDRFSAQQFSDYHSELNMSSLELGDSALYFCASSLAYSNTEAFFGQGTRLTVV.

This clone occurred once. CDR3 DNA sequence: TGTGCCAGCAGCGCCGGACTAGCAGATACGCAGTATTTT. Protein product: CASSAGLADTQYF. This rearrangement joins TRBV9 to TRBJ2-3; 7 bases map to TRBD2. The CDR3 has 13 amino acids. The trim removed 3 bases at V and 4 bases at J, leaving 2 bases unmatched. Germline assignment: CDR1 SGDLS and CDR2 YYNGEE. Using reference TRBV9 and TRBJ2-3 for the parts outside the CDR3, the full variable domain is DSGVTQTPKHLITATGQRVTLRCSPRSGDLSVYWYQQSLDQGLQFLIQYYNGEERAKGNILERFSAQQFPDLHSELNLSSLELGDSALYFCASSAGLADTQYFGPGTRLTVL.